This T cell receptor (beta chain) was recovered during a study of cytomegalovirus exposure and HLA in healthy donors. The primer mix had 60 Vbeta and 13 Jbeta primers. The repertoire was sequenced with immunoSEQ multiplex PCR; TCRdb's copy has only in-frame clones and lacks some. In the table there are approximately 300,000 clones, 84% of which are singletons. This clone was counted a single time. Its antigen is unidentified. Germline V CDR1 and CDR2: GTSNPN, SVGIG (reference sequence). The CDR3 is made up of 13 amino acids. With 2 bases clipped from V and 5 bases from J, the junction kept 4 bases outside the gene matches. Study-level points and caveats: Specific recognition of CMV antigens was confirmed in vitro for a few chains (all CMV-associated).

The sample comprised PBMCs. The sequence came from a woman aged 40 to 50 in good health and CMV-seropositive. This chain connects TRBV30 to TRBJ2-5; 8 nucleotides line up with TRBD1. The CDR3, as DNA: TGTGCCTGGAGTCTCAGGGGGCTGGAGACCCAGTACTTC. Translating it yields CAWSLRGLETQYF.